This T cell receptor beta chain comes out of a study of blood T cell repertoires in COVID-19. In the authors' workflow: The assay estimated nucleated cells by amplifying reference gene primers. The table came from immunoSEQ multiplex PCR; TCRdb's copy has only in-frame clones and leaves some out. Clone size and the V and J calls come from that table; the DNA yielded D and trimming. The table has 40,000 to 55,000 clones, about four fifths seen once. Looked up from germline, CDR1 is SQVTM and CDR2 is ANQGSEA. The CDR3 comprises 8 residues, both ends counted. Of note for this clone: No conserved phenylalanine or tryptophan is present at the end of the CDR3, so a read error is the likely explanation. Because the CDR3's place on the DNA is in doubt, the DNA is left out and the CDR3 is given as listed by TCRdb.

Sequencing was carried out using peripheral blood. The chain uses TRBV29-1 and TRBJ2-7; TRBD2, the D gene given by the table, was not confirmed from the DNA. The TCR sequence derives from a man aged 50 or older with acute or convalescent COVID-19. CDR3 amino acids: CSVETPLL.